The next 2 T cell receptor beta chains were all read from a single sample in a study of T cells in Graves' hyperthyroidism and ophthalmopathy. There were TCR beta CDR3 regions amplified from RNA transcripts. In the first-round RT-PCR of the TCR CDR3, the HTBI primer set was used. MiXCR was run by TCRdb on the multiplex PCR reads, yielding one entry per CDR3 protein. Among 300,000 to 400,000 distinct CDR3 sequences listed, 15% to 20% were seen once. Sample: blood. The receptors here all came from a woman aged 45-65 years with Graves' hyperthyroidism.

The genes are TRBV9 and TRBJ2-1; 12 nucleotides agree with TRBD2. V gave up 3 bases and J gave up 8 bases; unmatched junction bases: 3. This CDR3 is 14 amino acids long. Germline V CDR1 and CDR2: SGDLS, YYNGEE. CDR3 region: CASSAGLAGYEQFF. As DNA, the CDR3 is TGTGCCAGCAGCGCAGGACTAGCGGGGTATGAGCAGTTCTTC. The entire variable domain, with the rest obtained from reference TRBV9 and TRBJ2-1, is as follows: DSGVTQTPKHLITATGQRVTLRCSPRSGDLSVYWYQQSLDQGLQFLIQYYNGEERAKGNILERFSAQQFPDLHSELNLSSLELGDSALYFCASSAGLAGYEQFFGPGTRLTVL.

In DNA form, the CDR3 reads TGTGCTAGTGGTTTGGTAAGGCGGGACAGGGGACATGGCTACACCTTC. This translates into CASGLVRRDRGHGYTF. The gene calls are TRBV12-5 and TRBJ1-2; TRBD1 agrees at 10 bases. Germline values: CDR1 LGHNT, CDR2 FRNRAP. The V segment lost 0 bases and the J segment 6 bases; nucleotides outside the gene matches: 7. The length of the CDR3 is 16 residues.